These T cell receptor beta chains were read from a single sample in a study of control samples from healthy donors and cancer patients. The assay was immunoSEQ multiplex PCR, and TCRdb's table has in-frame clones only and misses some. The data contain around 97,000 clones, around nine tenths of them singletons. Specimen: PBMCs. The receptors originated from a man in his sixties with lung cancer. The conserved cysteine and the conserved F or W are not part of the CDR3 here. The listing skips clone size in some rows; elsewhere it reads once, few, many or a size class.

clone_size | j_call | v_call | cdr3_aa
NA | TRBJ2-5 | TRBV5-1 | ASSAQGAQETQY
NA | TRBJ2-7 | TRBV6-5 | ASSSTPRLAYEQY
NA | TRBJ2-1 | TRBV7-2 | ASSLNRANSYNEQF
few | TRBJ2-3 | TRBV4-1 | ASSKGTSVADTQY
NA | TRBJ1-3 | TRBV7-9 | ASSLGQPGNTIY
NA | TRBJ2-3 | TRBV20-1 | SAGATDTQY
NA | TRBJ1-1 | TRBV5-1 | ASSEPGQGLEAF
few | TRBJ2-5 | TRBV7-9 | ASSLPTSGGSGETQY
NA | TRBJ2-5 | TRBV30 | AWSVKETQY
few | TRBJ2-3 | TRBV7-7 | ASSATGQSTDTQY
NA | TRBJ2-5 | TRBV5-1 | ASSLDQETQY
once | TRBJ2-3 | TRBV18 | ASSPAIKSTDTQY
NA | TRBJ1-2 | TRBV15 | ATSRERAGGRFSTGYT
NA | TRBJ2-5 | TRBV24-1 | ATSSAGGETQY
NA | TRBJ2-7 | TRBV5-1 | ASSFGITGGTFYEQY
once | TRBJ2-7 | TRBV12-3/TRBV12-4 | ASSLRSEQY
once | TRBJ1-2 | TRBV13 | ASSRDKYGYT
NA | TRBJ2-3 | TRBV18 | ASSPRQADSTDTQY
once | TRBJ1-5 | TRBV2 | ASTRAFDWPQH
NA | TRBJ2-1 | TRBV24-1 | ATSDRGLADSNEQF
NA | TRBJ1-2 | TRBV25-1 | ASRGDRGGSYT
NA | TRBJ2-7 | TRBV5-1 | ASSLPRTGLYEQY
NA | TRBJ2-1 | TRBV5-4 | ASSLNNEQF
NA | TRBJ1-1 | TRBV6-5 | ASSYDDTSRAF
NA | TRBJ1-1 | TRBV5-4 | ASSSGQMNTEAF
NA | TRBJ2-1 | TRBV7-6 | ASSVPDRRGGSGEQF
NA | TRBJ2-1 | TRBV5-6 | ASSLLAGNYNEQF
NA | TRBJ2-1 | TRBV15 | ATSREAGLRAF
NA | TRBJ1-2 | TRBV10-3 | AISESQGASLFT
NA | TRBJ2-7 | TRBV30 | AWSLGAYEQY
NA | TRBJ2-1 | TRBV15 | ATSRERGPHNEQF
NA | TRBJ1-1 | TRBV5-1 | ASSLTARDTATEAF
NA | TRBJ2-5 | TRBV6-5 | ASSSTTDLYDETQY
NA | TRBJ1-5 | TRBV4-2 | ASSQEPGIDQPQH
NA | TRBJ2-5 | TRBV5-1 | ASSPRGGETQY
NA | TRBJ1-5 | TRBV30 | AWSMGRNQPQH
NA | TRBJ1-2 | TRBV6-1 | ASSEKVYGYT
NA | TRBJ1-1 | TRBV6-6 | ASNAGQNTEAF
NA | TRBJ2-5 | TRBV20-1 | SANGETQY
NA | TRBJ1-1 | TRBV5-1 | ASSLEGRTEAF
NA | TRBJ2-1 | TRBV11-2 | ASSLEQVYNEQF
NA | TRBJ2-3 | TRBV6-5 | ASRDRESTDTQY
NA | TRBJ1-1 | TRBV10-1 | ASSSTRGTTEAF
NA | TRBJ2-1 | TRBV4-1 | ASSQVVGYNEQF
NA | TRBJ2-3 | TRBV5-1 | ASSLVATSTDTQY
NA | TRBJ2-2 | TRBV5-1 | ASSLVPGQKTGELF
NA | TRBJ2-5 | TRBV5-5 | ASSLGTGLQETQY
NA | TRBJ1-3 | TRBV30 | AWNPAAAGNTIY
NA | TRBJ2-3 | TRBV6-4 | ASSDYGGARTDTQY
once | TRBJ1-4 | TRBV11-2 | ASSLQDRRGEKLF
once | TRBJ1-2 | TRBV10-3 | AIRPGTGNGGGYT
NA | TRBJ2-3 | TRBV10-1 | ASSESNRDRSTDTQY
NA | TRBJ2-5 | TRBV25-1 | ASSELDRGKAQY
NA | TRBJ2-7 | TRBV27 | ASSLRPARDEQY
NA | TRBJ1-6 | TRBV3-1/TRBV3-2 | ASSQGAVTNSPLH
NA | TRBJ2-1 | TRBV11-1 | ASSSKRGHNEQF
NA | TRBJ1-2 | TRBV6-1 | ASSEAAGGQGRGYT
once | TRBJ1-1 | TRBV10-3 | AISENGEGTYEAF
NA | TRBJ2-3 | TRBV7-2 | ASSLYADTQY